Listed below are T cell receptor beta chains from one sample, sequenced in a study of neurological immune-mediated disorders. TCRdb re-called the 5' RACE reads with MiXCR, one entry per CDR3 protein. This sample has about 62,000 distinct CDR3 sequences, with less than 6% found just once. Specimen: PBMCs. These receptors originate from a woman aged 45-59 years with multiple sclerosis. CDR3s include the opening cysteine and the closing phenylalanine or tryptophan. D genes are given only for firm matches. Size tells how often a clone was seen (once, few, many) or the class of an expanded clone, and some rows leave it out.

>-|-|TRBV5-1|TRBJ1-1|14
TGCGCCAGCAGCTTGGAGGGGAGGAGCACTGAAGCTTTCTTT
CASSLEGRSTEAFF
>many|-|TRBV10-3|TRBJ1-6|14
TGTGCCATCAGTGAATCTTTGGGTGGTTCACCCCTCCACTTT
CAISESLGGSPLHF
>many|-|TRBV6-1|TRBJ1-1|15
TGTGCCAGCAGTGGAATGAGACAGGCGGACACTGAAGCTTTCTTT
CASSGMRQADTEAFF
>many|-|TRBV5-8|TRBJ2-1|11
TGTGCCAGCAGCCCTCGGGGTGAGCAGTTCTTC
CASSPRGEQFF
>few|-|TRBV6-2/TRBV6-3|TRBJ2-2|13
TGTGCCAGCAGTCGGGGGCAGGCCGGGGAGCTGTTTTTT
CASSRGQAGELFF
>many|-|TRBV24-1|TRBJ1-3|12
TGTGCCACCAGTGCCTCTGGAAACACCATATATTTT
CATSASGNTIYF
>many|TRBD2|TRBV10-3|TRBJ2-1|15
TGTGCCATCACCGTTAGCGGGGGGGTTTACAATGAGCAGTTCTTC
CAITVSGGVYNEQFF
>many|-|TRBV28|TRBJ2-1|13
TGTGCCAGCATGGGCTTCTCCTACAATGAGCAGTTCTTC
CASMGFSYNEQFF
>-|-|TRBV7-9|TRBJ1-5|15
TGTGCCAGCAGCCCCCACTCGGACGGAAATCAGCCCCAGCATTTT
CASSPHSDGNQPQHF
>many|-|TRBV24-1|TRBJ2-1|13
TGTGCCACCAGTGATTTGAACGTGAATGAGCAGTTCTTC
CATSDLNVNEQFF
>many|-|TRBV5-8|TRBJ1-6|14
TGTGCCAGCAGCCCAGGGTTTGATAATTCACCCCTCCACTTT
CASSPGFDNSPLHF
>-|TRBD2|TRBV20-1|TRBJ2-7|13
TGCAGTGCTTCCCGACTAGCTGCATATGAGCAGTACTTC
CSASRLAAYEQYF
>many|TRBD1|TRBV3-1|TRBJ2-2|15
TGTGCCAGCAGTCGTCCCGGGACAGGGTCCGGGGAGCTGTTTTTT
CASSRPGTGSGELFF
>many|-|TRBV7-3|TRBJ2-2|14
TGTGCCAGCAGCCCGGACAGGAACACCGGGGAGCTGTTTTTT
CASSPDRNTGELFF
>few|TRBD2|TRBV5-1|TRBJ2-3|14
TGCGCCAGCAGCAGCGGGGGGGCCGGAGATACGCAGTATTTT
CASSSGGAGDTQYF
>many|-|TRBV5-1|TRBJ1-6|15
TGCGCCAGCAGCCCAGGAGATACTCAAGGTTCACCCCTCAACTTT
CASSPGDTQGSPLNF
>-|TRBD1|TRBV7-7|TRBJ2-2|16
TGTGCTAGCAGCTTGGGACAGGGGGTCTACACCGGGGAGCTGTTTTTT
CASSLGQGVYTGELFF
>many|TRBD2|TRBV27|TRBJ2-6|18
TGTGCCAGCAGTTGGGACGCAGGGAGGGCCACTGGGGCCAACGTCCTGACTTTC
CASSWDAGRATGANVLTF
>few|-|TRBV9|TRBJ1-5|14
TGTGCCAGCAGCGTAGGTTTGGGAGATCAGCCCCAGAATTTT
CASSVGLGDQPQNF
>many|-|TRBV6-5|TRBJ2-5|14
TGTGCCAGCAGTCTTGGTCAGGGAAGAGAGACCCAGTACTTC
CASSLGQGRETQYF
>many|-|TRBV10-3|TRBJ1-5|14
TGTGCCATCAGTGGGACAGATCGGAATCAGCCCCAGAATTTT
CAISGTDRNQPQNF
>many|-|TRBV5-1|TRBJ2-7|14
TGCGCCAGCAGTCGTATACAGGACACCTACGAGCAGTACTTC
CASSRIQDTYEQYF
>many|-|TRBV5-1|TRBJ2-3|15
TGCGCCAGCAGCTTGGCCTCGGGGGGCCGAGATACGCAGTATTTT
CASSLASGGRDTQYF
>many|-|TRBV20-1|TRBJ2-5|10
TGCAGTGCTAGAGTTGGGACCCAGTACTTC
CSARVGTQYF
>-|-|TRBV20-1|TRBJ2-1|16
TGCAGTGCTACCAGTCAGGACCCCGACGGGTACAATGAGCAGTTCTTC
CSATSQDPDGYNEQFF
>many|TRBD1|TRBV5-6|TRBJ2-5|15
TGTGCCAGCAGCTCCCGGGACAGGGTACGGGAGACCCAGTACTTC
CASSSRDRVRETQYF
>many|-|TRBV6-2/TRBV6-3|TRBJ2-7|13
TGTGCCAGCAGTTACAGGGAACTCGGCGAGCAGTACTTC
CASSYRELGEQYF
>few|-|TRBV18|TRBJ1-3|13
TGTGCCAGCTCACCGTCAGATTCAAACACCATATATTTT
CASSPSDSNTIYF
>many|-|TRBV7-6|TRBJ1-1|17
TGTGCCAGCAGCAATTTGGGGGTTGGGCAGCAGAACACTGAAGCTTTCTTT
CASSNLGVGQQNTEAFF
>many|TRBD1|TRBV27|TRBJ2-7|14
TGTGCCAGCAGCCACGACAGGGGTCGGGGCGAGCAGTACTTC
CASSHDRGRGEQYF
>many|-|TRBV6-2/TRBV6-3|TRBJ1-3|11
TGTGCCAGCAGTTGGAGAAACACCATATATTTT
CASSWRNTIYF
>-|-|TRBV5-1|TRBJ1-5|15
TGCGCCAGCAGCTTGGCAGGGGCACGGAATCAGCCCCAGAATTTT
CASSLAGARNQPQNF
>many|TRBD1|TRBV5-1|TRBJ1-1|15
TGCGCCAGCGGCGTCACAGGGGGCGCAGGCACTGAAGCTTTCTTT
CASGVTGGAGTEAFF
>many|TRBD1|TRBV5-1|TRBJ2-7|14
TGCGCCAGCAGCTTGGACAGGGGATCCTACGAGCAGTACTTC
CASSLDRGSYEQYF
>many|-|TRBV2|TRBJ2-3|14
TGTGCCAGCAAGGCCCCCCCGGGCCCAGATACGCAGTATTTT
CASKAPPGPDTQYF
>many|-|TRBV7-3|TRBJ2-1|13
TGTGCCAGCAGCTCGAACAGTCACAATGAGCAGTTCTTC
CASSSNSHNEQFF
>many|TRBD1|TRBV20-1|TRBJ1-2|15
TGCAGTGCTAAAATTGAGGGACAGGGGGAAACCGGCTACACCTTC
CSAKIEGQGETGYTF
>many|-|TRBV4-1|TRBJ1-6|14
TGCGCCAGCAGCCAAGATAGGAGGCGGGTGCCCCTCCACTTT
CASSQDRRRVPLHF
>many|-|TRBV5-1|TRBJ2-1|12
TGCGCCAGCAGCCCTGGGTACAATGAGCAGTTCTTC
CASSPGYNEQFF
>many|-|TRBV7-9|TRBJ2-2|14
TGTGCCAGCTTTGGACCGCGGGACCACCGGGAGCTGTTTTTT
CASFGPRDHRELFF
>many|-|TRBV7-6|TRBJ1-1|15
TGTGCCAGCAGCTTAAATAGGCCCGGGCAAGCTGAAGCTTTCTTT
CASSLNRPGQAEAFF
>many|TRBD1|TRBV3-1|TRBJ2-7|15
TGTGCCAGCAGCTTCGGGACAGCAATTACCTACGAGCAGTACTTC
CASSFGTAITYEQYF
>many|-|TRBV6-2/TRBV6-3|TRBJ2-1|16
TGTGCCAGCAGTCCCCAGGTTGGGGCAAGACCAAATGAGCAGTTCTTC
CASSPQVGARPNEQFF
>-|-|TRBV20-1|TRBJ1-4|14
TGCAGTGCTAGGGGAGGAGGGGAATACGAAAAACTGTTTTTT
CSARGGGEYEKLFF